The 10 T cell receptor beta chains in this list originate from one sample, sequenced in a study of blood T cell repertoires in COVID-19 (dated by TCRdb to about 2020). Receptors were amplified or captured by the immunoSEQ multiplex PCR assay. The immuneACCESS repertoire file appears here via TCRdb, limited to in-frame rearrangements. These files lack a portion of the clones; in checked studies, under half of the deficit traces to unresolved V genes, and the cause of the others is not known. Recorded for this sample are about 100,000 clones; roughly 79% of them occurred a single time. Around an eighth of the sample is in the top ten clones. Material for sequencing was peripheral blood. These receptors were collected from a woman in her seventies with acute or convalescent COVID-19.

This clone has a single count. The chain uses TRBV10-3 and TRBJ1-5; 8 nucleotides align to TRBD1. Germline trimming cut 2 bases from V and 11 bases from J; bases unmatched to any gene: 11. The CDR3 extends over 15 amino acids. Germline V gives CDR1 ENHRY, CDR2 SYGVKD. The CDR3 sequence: CAISETPQGGLAQHF. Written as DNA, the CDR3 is TGTGCCATCAGTGAGACCCCACAGGGGGGGTTGGCCCAGCATTTT.

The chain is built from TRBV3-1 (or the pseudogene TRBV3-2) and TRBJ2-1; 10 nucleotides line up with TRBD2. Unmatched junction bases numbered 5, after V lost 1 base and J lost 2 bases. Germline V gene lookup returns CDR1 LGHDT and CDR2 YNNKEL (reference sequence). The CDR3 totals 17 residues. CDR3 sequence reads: CASSQVLSGGAYNEQFF. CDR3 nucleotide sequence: TGTGCCAGCAGCCAAGTATTGAGCGGGGGGGCCTACAATGAGCAGTTCTTC.

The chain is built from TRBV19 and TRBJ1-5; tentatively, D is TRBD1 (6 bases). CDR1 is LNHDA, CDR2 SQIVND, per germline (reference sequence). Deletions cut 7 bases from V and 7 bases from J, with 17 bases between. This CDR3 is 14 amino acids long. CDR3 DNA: TGTGCCAGTAATAAACAGGGCGTCGGGCAGCCCCAGCATTTT. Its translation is CASNKQGVGQPQHF.

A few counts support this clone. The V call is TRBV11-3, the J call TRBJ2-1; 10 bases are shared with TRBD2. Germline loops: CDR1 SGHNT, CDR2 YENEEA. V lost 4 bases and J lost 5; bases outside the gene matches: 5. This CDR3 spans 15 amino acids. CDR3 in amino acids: CASSSSGGAHNEQFF. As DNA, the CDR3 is TGTGCCAGCAGCTCGAGCGGGGGGGCCCACAATGAGCAGTTCTTC.

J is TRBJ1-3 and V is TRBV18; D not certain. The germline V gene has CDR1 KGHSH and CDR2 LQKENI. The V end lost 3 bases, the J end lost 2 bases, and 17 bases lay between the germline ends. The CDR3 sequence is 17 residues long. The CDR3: CASSPLRLDQTGNTIYF. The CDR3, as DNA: TGTGCCAGCTCACCGCTCAGGCTTGACCAGACTGGAAACACCATATATTTT.

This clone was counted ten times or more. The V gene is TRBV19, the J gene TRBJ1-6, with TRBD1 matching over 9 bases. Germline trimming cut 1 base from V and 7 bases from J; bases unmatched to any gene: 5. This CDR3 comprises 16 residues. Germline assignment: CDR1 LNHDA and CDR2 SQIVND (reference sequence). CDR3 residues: CASSIGGTGRNSPLHF. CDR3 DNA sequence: TGTGCCAGTAGTATAGGTGGGACAGGGAGAAATTCACCCCTCCACTTT.

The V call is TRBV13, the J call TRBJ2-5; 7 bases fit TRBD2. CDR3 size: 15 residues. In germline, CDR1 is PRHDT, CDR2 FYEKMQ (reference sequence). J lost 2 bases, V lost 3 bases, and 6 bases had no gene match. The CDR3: CASSLKTGGQETQYF. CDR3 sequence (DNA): TGTGCCAGCAGCTTGAAGACGGGAGGTCAAGAGACCCAGTACTTC.

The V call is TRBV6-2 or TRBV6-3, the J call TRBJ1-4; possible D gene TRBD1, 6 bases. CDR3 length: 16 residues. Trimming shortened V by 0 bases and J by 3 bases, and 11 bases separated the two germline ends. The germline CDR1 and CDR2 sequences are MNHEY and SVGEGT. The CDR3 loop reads CASSYSRGAANEKLFF. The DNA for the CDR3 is TGTGCCAGCAGTTACTCCAGGGGTGCGGCTAATGAAAAACTGTTTTTT.

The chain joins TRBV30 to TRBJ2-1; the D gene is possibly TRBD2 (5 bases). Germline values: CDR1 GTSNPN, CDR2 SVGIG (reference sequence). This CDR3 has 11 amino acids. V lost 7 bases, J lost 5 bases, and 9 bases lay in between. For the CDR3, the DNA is TGTGCCTCTTGGCGGGACAATGAGCAGTTCTTC. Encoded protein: CASWRDNEQFF.

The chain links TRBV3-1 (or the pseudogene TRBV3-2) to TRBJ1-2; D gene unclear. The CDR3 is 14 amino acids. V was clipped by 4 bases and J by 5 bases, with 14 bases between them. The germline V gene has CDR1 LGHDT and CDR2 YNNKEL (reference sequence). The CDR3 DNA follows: TGTGCCAGCAGCCCAACCCGCGCCCCTTATGGCTACACCTTC. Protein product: CASSPTRAPYGYTF.